These T cell receptor beta chains were read from a single sample in a study of CD8 T cells in ankylosing spondylitis. TCRdb independently ran MiXCR on the 5' RACE reads; one entry per CDR3 protein. The data hold under 550,000 distinct CDR3 sequences, with more than 25% observed a single time. The sample consisted of blood, either unsorted or a sorted T cell fraction (not recorded which). The receptors here all came from a male donor with ankylosing spondylitis. Both conserved end residues are part of each CDR3. The D gene is left open where the match is weak. Size tells how often a clone was seen (once, few, many) or the class of an expanded clone, and some rows leave it out.

clone size	V gene	D gene	J gene	CDR3 DNA	CDR3 protein
few	TRBV24-1	TRBD1	TRBJ2-3	TGTGCCACCAGTGATACGCGGACAGGGGACTCGGGTGATACGCAGTATTTT	CATSDTRTGDSGDTQYF
.	TRBV5-6	TRBD1	TRBJ1-1	TGTGCCAGCAGCCGAGGGACAGGGACTGAAGCTTTCTTT	CASSRGTGTEAFF
.	TRBV10-2	.	TRBJ2-3	TGCGCCAGCAGGGCGGGATCGACAGATACGCAGTATTTT	CASRAGSTDTQYF
few	TRBV14	TRBD2	TRBJ2-4	TGTGCCAGCAGCCCCAGGACTAGCGGGACTCAGTACTTC	CASSPRTSGTQYF
few	TRBV7-9	.	TRBJ1-4	TGTGCCAGCAGCTTAGGGGGCCCCGCAGATGAAAAACTGTTTTTT	CASSLGGPADEKLFF
.	TRBV27	.	TRBJ1-4	TGTGCCAGCAGCCGACAGTTCTCAACTAATGAAAAACTGTTTTTT	CASSRQFSTNEKLFF
.	TRBV5-1	TRBD2	TRBJ2-1	TGCGCCAGCAGCTACGGGACTAGCTTACAACTTAGGGATGAGCAGTTCTTC	CASSYGTSLQLRDEQFF
.	TRBV7-2	.	TRBJ2-2	TGTGCCAGCAGCCAGGGGACGATAACCGGGGAGCTGTTTTTT	CASSQGTITGELFF
few	TRBV29-1	TRBD1	TRBJ1-2	TGCAGCGTCGGGACAGGGAGAAAGAATGGCTACACCTTC	CSVGTGRKNGYTF
.	TRBV20-1	TRBD2	TRBJ2-7	TGCAGTGCTAGAGATCGCCGGACTAGCGGGGACTACGAGCAGTACTTC	CSARDRRTSGDYEQYF
.	TRBV4-1	.	TRBJ1-1	TGCGCCAGCAGCCAAGATTCTGTCCGACCGACGAGCACTGAAGCTTTCTTT	CASSQDSVRPTSTEAFF
.	TRBV5-1	TRBD2	TRBJ2-5	TGCGCCAGCAGCTTTCGGACTAGCGGGAGGATTTTCCGAGAGACCCAGTACTTC	CASSFRTSGRIFRETQYF
few	TRBV19	TRBD1	TRBJ1-5	TGTGCCAGTAGTGACAGGGGAGGCAATCAGCCCCAGCATTTT	CASSDRGGNQPQHF
many	TRBV24-1	.	TRBJ2-1	TGTGCCACCAGTGATTTCGGGGCTCTCGGAATTTACAATGAGCAGTTCTTC	CATSDFGALGIYNEQFF
many	TRBV12-3/TRBV12-4	TRBD1	TRBJ2-5	TGTGCCAGCAGTGGGACAGTGACGGAGACCCAGTACTTC	CASSGTVTETQYF
.	TRBV10-3	TRBD2	TRBJ2-1	TGTGCCATCAGTAAGCGGGAGGGGGACAATGAGCAGTTCTTC	CAISKREGDNEQFF
.	TRBV2	.	TRBJ1-3	TGTGCCAGCAGTCAGAGACAGTCCTTTGGAAACACCATATATTTT	CASSQRQSFGNTIYF
.	TRBV20-1	TRBD2	TRBJ2-4	TGCAGTGCTCCCCCGGGACTAGCGATAAAAAGGGGAAACATTCAGTACTTC	CSAPPGLAIKRGNIQYF
.	TRBV20-1	TRBD2	TRBJ2-1	TGCTGTGCTAGAGAAGCTAGATGGGTAGCGGGAGACTACAATGAGCAGTTCTTC	CCAREARWVAGDYNEQFF
few	TRBV20-1	.	TRBJ1-2	TGCAGTGCTAGAGAGTCCGGGACACCCCCTGTGCGCACCTTC	CSARESGTPPVRTF
.	TRBV20-1	.	TRBJ2-7	TGCAGTGCTAGAGAGGCGGGACACACCTACGAGCAGTACTTC	CSAREAGHTYEQYF
few	TRBV15	.	TRBJ2-7	TGTGCCACCAGCAGAGTGATCGCCGGGGATGAGCAGTACTTC	CATSRVIAGDEQYF
.	TRBV6-1	.	TRBJ2-5	TGTGCCAGCAGCCGCCGGACTCAAGAGACCCAGTACTTC	CASSRRTQETQYF
.	TRBV5-1	.	TRBJ1-1	TGCGCCAGCAGTATACAGATTAACACTGAAGCTTTCTTT	CASSIQINTEAFF
few	TRBV6-6	.	TRBJ1-2	TGTGCCAGCGGGACAATTTATGGCTACACCTTC	CASGTIYGYTF
.	TRBV5-1	.	TRBJ2-2	TGCGCCAGCAGCCTCGGGACTTACACCGGGGAGCTGTTTTTT	CASSLGTYTGELFF
few	TRBV7-8	TRBD1	TRBJ2-1	TGTGCCAGCAGACGTACCTGGACAGGGCGGGACAATGAGCAGTTCTTC	CASRRTWTGRDNEQFF
.	TRBV12-3/TRBV12-4	.	TRBJ2-7	TGTGCCAGCAGTCCCCGGGGAGGAGGCAGGGGAGGTGGCGAGCAGTACTTC	CASSPRGGGRGGGEQYF
few	TRBV5-1	TRBD1	TRBJ1-1	TGCGCCAGCAAGGACCCCGGGACAGGGGGGGCTGAAGCTTTCTTT	CASKDPGTGGAEAFF
few	TRBV20-1	TRBD1	TRBJ2-7	TGCAGTGTGGCATCCCGGGACAGGGGAACCTACGAGCAGTACTTC	CSVASRDRGTYEQYF
.	TRBV6-1	TRBD1	TRBJ1-4	TGTGCCAGCAGTGCCCGGGACAGGGGTGAAAAACTGTTTTTT	CASSARDRGEKLFF
.	TRBV29-1	.	TRBJ1-4	TGCAGCGTTGGCAATAGGGGGAGTGAAAAACTGTTTTTT	CSVGNRGSEKLFF
.	TRBV5-6	.	TRBJ2-3	TGTGCCAGCAGCTTGAGGCTAGCAGTCATAGGCACAGATACGCAGTATTTT	CASSLRLAVIGTDTQYF
many	TRBV29-1	TRBD1	TRBJ1-3	TGCAGCGTCGCGGACAGGGCGAAGGGAAACACCATATATTTT	CSVADRAKGNTIYF
.	TRBV7-8	.	TRBJ1-5	TGTGCCAGCAGCTTAGCGCTAGCAGGGCCCAATCAGCCCCAGCATTTT	CASSLALAGPNQPQHF
.	TRBV20-1	TRBD2	TRBJ2-3	TGCAGTGCTAGAGATCGGCTAGCGGGACGGGATACGCAGTATTTT	CSARDRLAGRDTQYF
few	TRBV20-1	.	TRBJ2-2	TGCAGTGCTAGTGCCGGGTTCGGGACATCGAACACCGGGGAGCTGTTTTTT	CSASAGFGTSNTGELFF
.	TRBV2	.	TRBJ2-5	TGTGCCAGCAACGATCCAGCACTCTCGGGCGGAGAGACCCAGTACTTC	CASNDPALSGGETQYF
.	TRBV3-1	TRBD1	TRBJ1-1	TGTGCCAGCAGACCGACAGGGGGTAGAACTGAAGCTTTCTTT	CASRPTGGRTEAFF
few	TRBV11-2	TRBD2	TRBJ2-3	TGTGCCAGCAGCTTAGAACTAGCGGGGATCACAGATACGCAGTATTTT	CASSLELAGITDTQYF
few	TRBV2	.	TRBJ1-4	TGTGCCAGCAGGCAGGGAGAGGAAAAACTGTTTTTT	CASRQGEEKLFF
few	TRBV27	.	TRBJ2-3	TGTGCCAGCAGGACCCTCAGCACAGATACGCAGTATTTT	CASRTLSTDTQYF
.	TRBV20-1	.	TRBJ2-1	TGCAGTGCTAGAGTGGCGGGGGCCCTTTTTGAGCAGTTCTTC	CSARVAGALFEQFF
many	TRBV5-1	TRBD2	TRBJ2-7	TGCGCCAGCAGCTTACTAGCGGGATACGAGCAGTACTTC	CASSLLAGYEQYF